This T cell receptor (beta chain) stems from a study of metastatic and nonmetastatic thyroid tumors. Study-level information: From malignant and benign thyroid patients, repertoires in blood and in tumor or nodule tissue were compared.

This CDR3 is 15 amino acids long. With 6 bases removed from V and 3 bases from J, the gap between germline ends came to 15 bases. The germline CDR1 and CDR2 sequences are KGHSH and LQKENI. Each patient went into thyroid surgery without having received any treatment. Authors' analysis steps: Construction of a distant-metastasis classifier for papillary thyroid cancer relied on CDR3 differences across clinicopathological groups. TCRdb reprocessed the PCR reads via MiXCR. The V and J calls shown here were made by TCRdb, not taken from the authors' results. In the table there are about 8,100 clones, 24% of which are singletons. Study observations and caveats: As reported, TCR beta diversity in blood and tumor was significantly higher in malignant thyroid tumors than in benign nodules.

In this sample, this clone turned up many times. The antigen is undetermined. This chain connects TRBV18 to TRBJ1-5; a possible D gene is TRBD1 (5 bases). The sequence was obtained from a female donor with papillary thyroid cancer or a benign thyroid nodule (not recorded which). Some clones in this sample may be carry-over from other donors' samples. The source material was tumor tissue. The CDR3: CASSRGGANNQPQHF. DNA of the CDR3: TGTGCCAGCTCCCGGGGAGGGGCTAACAATCAGCCCCAGCATTTT.